This T cell receptor beta chain is drawn from a study of metastatic and nonmetastatic thyroid tumors. Study context: Malignant and benign thyroid patients had repertoires compared in peripheral blood and tumor or nodule tissue.

General study points: Within blood and tumor, benign nodules reportedly had significantly lower TCR beta diversity than malignant thyroid tumors did.

None of the patients had undergone any treatment ahead of thyroid surgery. Original processing methods: For papillary thyroid cancer, a distant-metastasis classifier was constructed from CDR3 differences observed across clinicopathological groups. TCRdb re-called the PCR reads with MiXCR. In this record, the V and J calls reflect TCRdb's handling and not the investigators' own analysis. The table lists 10,000 to 15,000 clones, about 27% of them singletons. In the case of this clone: The antigen is unknown.

The sample comprised tumor tissue. The TCR sequence derives from a female donor with papillary thyroid cancer or a benign thyroid nodule (not recorded which). Some clones in this sample may be carry-over from other donors' samples.

For the CDR3, the DNA is TGTGCCAGCAGCTTTAGCGGGGGGATTATAAATGAGCAGTTCTTC. Encoded protein: CASSFSGGIINEQFF. The V gene is TRBV7-6, the J gene TRBJ2-1; 10 positions agree with TRBD2. Unmatched junction bases numbered 6, after V lost 3 bases and J lost 7 bases. The CDR3 extends over 15 amino acids. The germline gives CDR1 SGHVS, CDR2 FNYEAQ.